Reported below is one T cell receptor beta chain. The sample comes from a study of blood T cell repertoires in COVID-19. Overall study: Acute and convalescent COVID-19 specimens originated in the United States, Italy and Spain. PBMCs, B-cell-depleted T cells, or T cells provided the cDNA or gDNA that made up the material.

Authors' analysis steps: Reference gene primer amplification yielded estimated nucleated cell counts. Sequencing was performed with immunoSEQ multiplex PCR; in TCRdb, only in-frame clones are kept and a portion is missing. That table furnishes V, J and clone size, whereas the DNA furnished D and trimming. The repertoire holds around 80,000 clones, with approximately 80% as singletons. This TCR was sampled from an elderly man with acute or convalescent COVID-19. The specimen sequenced was peripheral blood.

This CDR3 reads CATSPAGGTDTQYF. The CDR3 DNA follows: TGTGCCACCAGCCCCGCGGGCGGAACAGATACGCAGTATTTT. V and J are TRBV24-1 and TRBJ2-3; D possibly corresponds to TRBD2 (5 bases). CDR3 length: 14 amino acids. V was pared by 7 bases and J by 3 bases, with 13 bases between. The germline CDR1 and CDR2 sequences are KGHDR and SFDVKD.